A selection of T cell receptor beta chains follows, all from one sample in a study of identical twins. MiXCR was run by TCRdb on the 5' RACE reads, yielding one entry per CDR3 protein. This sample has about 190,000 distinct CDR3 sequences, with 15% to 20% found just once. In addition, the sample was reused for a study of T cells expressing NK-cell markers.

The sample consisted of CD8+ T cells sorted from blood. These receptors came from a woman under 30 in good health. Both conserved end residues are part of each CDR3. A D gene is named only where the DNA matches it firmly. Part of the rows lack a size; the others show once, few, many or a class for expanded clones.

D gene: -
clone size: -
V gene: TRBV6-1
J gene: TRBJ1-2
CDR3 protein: CASSPVQVANYGYTF
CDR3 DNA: TGTGCCAGCAGTCCCGTCCAGGTCGCTAACTATGGCTACACCTTC

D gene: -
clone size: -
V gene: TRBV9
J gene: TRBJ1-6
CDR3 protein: CASSPQTSGGSPLHF
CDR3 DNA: TGTGCCAGCAGTCCCCAGACATCGGGGGGGTCACCCCTCCACTTT

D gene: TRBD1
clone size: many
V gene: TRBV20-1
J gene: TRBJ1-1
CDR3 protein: CSARVRDRVTEAFF
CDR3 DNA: TGCAGTGCTAGAGTTCGGGACAGGGTTACTGAAGCTTTCTTT

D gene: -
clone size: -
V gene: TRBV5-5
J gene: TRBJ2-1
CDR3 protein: CASSLGVGQFF
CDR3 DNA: TGTGCCAGCAGCTTGGGAGTTGGCCAGTTCTTC

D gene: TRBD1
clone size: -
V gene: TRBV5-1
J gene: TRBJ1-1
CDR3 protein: CASSSGAGGAFF
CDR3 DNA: TGCGCCAGCAGCTCGGGAGCAGGGGGAGCTTTCTTT

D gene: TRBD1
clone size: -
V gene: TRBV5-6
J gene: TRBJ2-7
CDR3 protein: CASSFGTGGEQYF
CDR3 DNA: TGTGCCAGCAGCTTTGGGACAGGGGGCGAGCAGTACTTC

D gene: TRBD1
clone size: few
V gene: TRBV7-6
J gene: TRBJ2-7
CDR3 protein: CASSFGTGQGFYEQYF
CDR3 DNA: TGTGCCAGCAGTTTTGGTACGGGACAGGGATTCTACGAGCAGTACTTC

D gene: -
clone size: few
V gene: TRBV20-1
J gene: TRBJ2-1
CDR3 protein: CSAREHVNEQFF
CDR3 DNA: TGCAGTGCTAGAGAGCACGTCAATGAGCAGTTCTTC

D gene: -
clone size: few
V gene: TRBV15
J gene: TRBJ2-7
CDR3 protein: CATSRPGKGSEQYF
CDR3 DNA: TGTGCCACCAGCAGACCCGGTAAGGGATCCGAGCAGTACTTC

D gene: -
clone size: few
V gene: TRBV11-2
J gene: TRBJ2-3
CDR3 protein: CASSSSPGLRWGDTQYF
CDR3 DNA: TGTGCCAGCAGCTCGAGCCCGGGACTCCGCTGGGGAGATACGCAGTATTTT

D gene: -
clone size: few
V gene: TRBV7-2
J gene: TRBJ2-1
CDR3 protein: CASSLVWRAHNEQFF
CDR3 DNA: TGTGCCAGCAGCTTAGTATGGCGGGCACACAATGAGCAGTTCTTC

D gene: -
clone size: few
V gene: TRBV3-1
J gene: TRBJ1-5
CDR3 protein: CASSPDGNQPQHF
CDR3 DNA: TGTGCCAGCAGCCCTGACGGAAATCAGCCCCAGCATTTT

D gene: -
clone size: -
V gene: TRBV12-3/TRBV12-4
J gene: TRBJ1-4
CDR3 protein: CASSLGGAFSEKLFF
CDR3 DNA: TGTGCCAGCAGTTTAGGGGGGGCGTTTTCTGAAAAACTGTTTTTT

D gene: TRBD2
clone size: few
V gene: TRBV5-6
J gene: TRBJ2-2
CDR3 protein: CASSLARELPGELFF
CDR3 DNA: TGTGCCAGCAGCCTGGCGCGGGAGCTTCCAGGGGAGCTGTTTTTT

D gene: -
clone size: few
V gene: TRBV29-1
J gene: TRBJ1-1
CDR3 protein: CSVEEGRYTEAFF
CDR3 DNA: TGCAGCGTTGAAGAAGGGCGGTACACTGAAGCTTTCTTT

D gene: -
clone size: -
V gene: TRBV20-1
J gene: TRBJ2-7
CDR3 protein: CSGGGAYEQYF
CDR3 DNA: TGCAGTGGAGGGGGGGCCTACGAGCAGTACTTC

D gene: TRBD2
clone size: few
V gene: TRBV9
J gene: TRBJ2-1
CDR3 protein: CASSGTSGRGSSYNEQFF
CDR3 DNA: TGTGCCAGCAGTGGGACTAGCGGGAGGGGGAGCTCCTACAATGAGCAGTTCTTC

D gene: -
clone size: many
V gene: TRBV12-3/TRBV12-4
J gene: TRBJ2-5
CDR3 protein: CASRPGDQETQYF
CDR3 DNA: TGTGCCAGCAGGCCGGGCGACCAAGAGACCCAGTACTTC

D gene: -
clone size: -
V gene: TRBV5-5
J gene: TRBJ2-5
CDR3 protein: CASSFSRTQYF
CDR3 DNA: TGTGCCAGCAGCTTCTCGAGGACCCAGTACTTC

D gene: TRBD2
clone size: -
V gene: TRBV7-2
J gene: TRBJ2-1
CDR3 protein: CASSYSSGNSYNEQFF
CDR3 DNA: TGTGCCAGCAGCTACTCAAGCGGGAACTCCTACAATGAGCAGTTCTTC

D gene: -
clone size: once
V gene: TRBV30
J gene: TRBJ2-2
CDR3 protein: CAWSGSAGELFF
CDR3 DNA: TGTGCCTGGAGCGGGTCGGCCGGGGAGCTGTTTTTT

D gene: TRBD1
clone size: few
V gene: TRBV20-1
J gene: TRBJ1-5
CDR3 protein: CSARGGDSGRIQPQHF
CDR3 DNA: TGCAGTGCTAGAGGTGGGGACAGTGGGAGGATTCAGCCCCAGCATTTT

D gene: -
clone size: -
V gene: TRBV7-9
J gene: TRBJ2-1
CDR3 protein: CASSQGNNEQFF
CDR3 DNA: TGTGCCAGCAGTCAGGGGAACAATGAGCAGTTCTTC

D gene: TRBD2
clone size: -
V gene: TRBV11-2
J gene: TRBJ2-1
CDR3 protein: CASSFILAGGHNEQFF
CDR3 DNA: TGTGCCAGCAGCTTCATTCTAGCGGGAGGGCACAATGAGCAGTTCTTC

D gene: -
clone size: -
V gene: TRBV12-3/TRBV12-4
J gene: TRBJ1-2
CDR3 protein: CASSFPQGYGYTF
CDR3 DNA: TGTGCCAGCAGTTTTCCTCAGGGCTATGGCTACACCTTC

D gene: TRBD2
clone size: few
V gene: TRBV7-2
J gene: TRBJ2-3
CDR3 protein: CASSLLAESTDTQYF
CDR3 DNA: TGTGCCAGCAGCTTACTAGCGGAAAGCACAGATACGCAGTATTTT

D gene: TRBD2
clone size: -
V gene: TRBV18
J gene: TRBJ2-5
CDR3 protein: CASSPQLRLAANQETQYF
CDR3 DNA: TGTGCCAGCTCACCACAATTGAGACTAGCGGCTAACCAAGAGACCCAGTACTTC

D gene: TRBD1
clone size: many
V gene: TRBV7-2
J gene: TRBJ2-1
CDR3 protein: CASSFTSGTVYNEQFF
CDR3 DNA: TGTGCCAGCAGCTTTACCTCCGGGACAGTCTACAATGAGCAGTTCTTC

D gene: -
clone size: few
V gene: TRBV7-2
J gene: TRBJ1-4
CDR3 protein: CASSLSQGDEKLFF
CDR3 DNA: TGTGCCAGCAGCTTATCACAAGGGGATGAAAAACTGTTTTTT

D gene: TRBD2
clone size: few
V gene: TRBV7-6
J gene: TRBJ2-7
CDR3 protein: CASSLTIAGGTYEQYF
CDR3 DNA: TGTGCCAGCAGCCTCACCATAGCGGGGGGAACCTACGAGCAGTACTTC

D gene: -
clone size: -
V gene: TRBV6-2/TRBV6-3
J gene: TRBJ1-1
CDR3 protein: CATMTWGGTEAFF
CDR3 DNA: TGTGCCACCATGACCTGGGGTGGGACTGAAGCTTTCTTT

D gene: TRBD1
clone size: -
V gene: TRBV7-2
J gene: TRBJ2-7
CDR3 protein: CASSTTGAEQYF
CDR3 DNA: TGTGCCAGCAGCACGACAGGGGCCGAGCAGTACTTC

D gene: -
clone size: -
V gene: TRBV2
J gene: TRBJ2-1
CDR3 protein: CASSEARAAISYNEQFF
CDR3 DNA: TGTGCCAGCAGTGAAGCGAGGGCTGCTATCTCCTACAATGAGCAGTTCTTC

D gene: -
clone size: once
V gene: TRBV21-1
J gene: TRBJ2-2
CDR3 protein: CASSDTGTRNTGELFF
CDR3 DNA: TGTGCCAGCAGCGACACCGGGACACGAAACACCGGGGAGCTGTTTTTT

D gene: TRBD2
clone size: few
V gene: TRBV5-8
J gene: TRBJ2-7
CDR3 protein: CASSWGLAGGSYEQYF
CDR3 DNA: TGTGCCAGCAGCTGGGGACTAGCGGGGGGCTCCTACGAGCAGTACTTC

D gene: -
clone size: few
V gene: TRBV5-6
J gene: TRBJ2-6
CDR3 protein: CASSLGSYPVLTF
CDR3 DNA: TGTGCCAGCAGCTTGGGGAGTTACCCCGTCCTGACTTTC

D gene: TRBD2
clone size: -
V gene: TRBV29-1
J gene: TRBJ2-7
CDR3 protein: CSVWTGLLEQYF
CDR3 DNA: TGCAGCGTTTGGACGGGACTATTGGAGCAGTACTTC

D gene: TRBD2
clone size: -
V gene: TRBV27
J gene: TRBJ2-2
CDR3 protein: CASSLSASGTGELFF
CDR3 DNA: TGTGCCAGCAGTTTAAGCGCTAGCGGGACCGGGGAGCTGTTTTTT

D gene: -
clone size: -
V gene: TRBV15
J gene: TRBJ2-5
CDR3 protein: CATTDLEETQYF
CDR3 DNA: TGTGCCACCACGGACTTAGAAGAGACCCAGTACTTC

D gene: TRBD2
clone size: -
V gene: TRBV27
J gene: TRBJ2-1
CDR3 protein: CAAGGVGNEQFF
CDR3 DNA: TGTGCCGCGGGGGGAGTAGGGAATGAGCAGTTCTTC

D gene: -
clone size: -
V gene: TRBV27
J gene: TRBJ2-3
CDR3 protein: CASRQSTDTQYF
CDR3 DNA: TGTGCCAGCCGTCAAAGCACAGATACGCAGTATTTT

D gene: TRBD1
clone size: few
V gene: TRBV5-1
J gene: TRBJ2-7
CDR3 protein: CASNSPGQSYEQYF
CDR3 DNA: TGCGCCAGCAACTCCCCGGGACAGTCCTACGAGCAGTACTTC

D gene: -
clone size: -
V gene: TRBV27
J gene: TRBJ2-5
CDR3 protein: CASSFTGVETQYF
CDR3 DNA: TGTGCCAGCAGTTTTACGGGGGTAGAGACCCAGTACTTC

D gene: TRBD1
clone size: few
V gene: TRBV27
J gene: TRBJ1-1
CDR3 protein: CATKISTGVNTEAFF
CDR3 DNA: TGTGCCACCAAGATCTCGACAGGGGTGAACACTGAAGCTTTCTTT

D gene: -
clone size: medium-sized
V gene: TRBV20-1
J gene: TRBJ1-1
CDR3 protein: CSARFGGAEAFF
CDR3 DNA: TGCAGTGCTAGATTTGGAGGGGCTGAAGCTTTCTTT